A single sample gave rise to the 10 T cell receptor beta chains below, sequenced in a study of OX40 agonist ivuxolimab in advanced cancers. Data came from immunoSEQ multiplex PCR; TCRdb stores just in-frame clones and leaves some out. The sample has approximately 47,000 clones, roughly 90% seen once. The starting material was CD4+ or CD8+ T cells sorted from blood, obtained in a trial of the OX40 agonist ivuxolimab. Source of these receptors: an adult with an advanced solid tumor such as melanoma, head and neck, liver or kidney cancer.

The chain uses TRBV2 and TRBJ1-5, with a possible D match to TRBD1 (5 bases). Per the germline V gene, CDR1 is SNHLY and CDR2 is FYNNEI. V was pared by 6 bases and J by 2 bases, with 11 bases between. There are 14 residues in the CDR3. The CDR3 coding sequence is TGTGCCAGCAGGGGGGACGGGGGCAATCAGCCCCAGCATTTT. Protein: CASRGDGGNQPQHF. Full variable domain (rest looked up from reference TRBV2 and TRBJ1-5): EPEVTQTPSHQVTQMGQEVILRCVPISNHLYFYWYRQILGQKVEFLVSFYNNEISEKSEIFDDQFSVERPDGSNFTLKIRSTKLEDSAMYFCASRGDGGNQPQHFGDGTRLSIL.

CDR3 amino acids: CASSRSWGQETQYF. CDR3 DNA sequence: TGTGCCAGCAGCCGTTCTTGGGGGCAAGAGACCCAGTACTTC. The chain combines TRBV7-2 with TRBJ2-5; D may match TRBD1 or TRBD2 (5 bases each). The CDR3 contains 14 residues. V was shortened by 5 bases and J by 2 bases, with 12 bases between the two germline ends. The germline CDR1 and CDR2 sequences are SGHTA and FQGNSA.

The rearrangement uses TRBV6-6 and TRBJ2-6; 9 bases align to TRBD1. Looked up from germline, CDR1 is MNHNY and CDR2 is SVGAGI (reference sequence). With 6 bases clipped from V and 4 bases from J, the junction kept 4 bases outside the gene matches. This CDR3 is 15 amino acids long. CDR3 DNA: TGTGCCAGCAGAGGACAGGGGCTCGGGGCCAACGTCCTGACTTTC. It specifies CASRGQGLGANVLTF.

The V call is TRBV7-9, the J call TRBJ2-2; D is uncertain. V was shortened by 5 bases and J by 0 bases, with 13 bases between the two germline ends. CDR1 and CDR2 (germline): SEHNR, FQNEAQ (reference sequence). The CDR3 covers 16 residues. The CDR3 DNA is TGTGCCAGCAGCCCCCGGACCAACGCGAACACCGGGGAGCTGTTTTTT. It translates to CASSPRTNANTGELFF.

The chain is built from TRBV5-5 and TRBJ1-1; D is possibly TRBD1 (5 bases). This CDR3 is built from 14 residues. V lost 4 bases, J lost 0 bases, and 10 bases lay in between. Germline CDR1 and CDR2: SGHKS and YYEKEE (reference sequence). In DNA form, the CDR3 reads TGTGCCAGCAGCCCGACAGCCATGAACACTGAAGCTTTCTTT. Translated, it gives CASSPTAMNTEAFF. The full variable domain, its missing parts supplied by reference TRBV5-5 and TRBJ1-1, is DAGVTQSPTHLIKTRGQQVTLRCSPISGHKSVSWYQQVLGQGPQFIFQYYEKEERGRGNFPDRFSARQFPNYSSELNVNALLLGDSALYLCASSPTAMNTEAFFGQGTRLTVV.

CDR3 region: CASSPPASSYGYTF. The CDR3 DNA follows: TGTGCCAGCTCACCACCGGCCAGCAGTTATGGCTACACCTTC. V and J are TRBV18 and TRBJ1-2; no reliable D call. Trimming pared 0 bases from V and 5 bases from J, leaving 10 bases between. The CDR3 is 14 residues long. The germline V gene encodes CDR1 KGHSH and CDR2 LQKENI.

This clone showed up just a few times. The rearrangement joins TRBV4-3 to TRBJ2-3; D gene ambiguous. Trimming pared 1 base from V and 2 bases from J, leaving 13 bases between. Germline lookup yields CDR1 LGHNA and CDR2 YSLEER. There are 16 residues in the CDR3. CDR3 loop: CASSQGTRRTTDTQYF. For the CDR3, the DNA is TGCGCCAGCAGCCAAGGTACCCGCCGAACCACAGATACGCAGTATTTT.

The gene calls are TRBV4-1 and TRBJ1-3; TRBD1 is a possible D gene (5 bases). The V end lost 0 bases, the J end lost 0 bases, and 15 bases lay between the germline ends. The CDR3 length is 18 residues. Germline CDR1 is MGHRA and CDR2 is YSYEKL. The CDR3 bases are TGCGCCAGCAGCCAAGATCCCAGGGCACCCAACTCTGGAAACACCATATATTTT. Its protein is CASSQDPRAPNSGNTIYF.

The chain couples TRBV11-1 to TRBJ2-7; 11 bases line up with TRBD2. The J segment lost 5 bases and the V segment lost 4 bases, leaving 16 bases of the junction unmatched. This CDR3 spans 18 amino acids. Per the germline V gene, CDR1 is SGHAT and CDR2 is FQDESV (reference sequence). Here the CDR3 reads CASSSPGTSGFKGHEQYF. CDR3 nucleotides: TGTGCCAGCAGCTCCCCCGGGACTAGCGGCTTCAAGGGCCACGAGCAGTACTTC.

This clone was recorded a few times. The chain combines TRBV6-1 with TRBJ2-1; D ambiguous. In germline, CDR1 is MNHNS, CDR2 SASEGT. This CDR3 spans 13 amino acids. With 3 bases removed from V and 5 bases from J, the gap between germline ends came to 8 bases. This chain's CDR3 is CASSERADNEQFF. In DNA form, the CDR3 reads TGTGCCAGCAGTGAGCGTGCGGACAATGAGCAGTTCTTC.